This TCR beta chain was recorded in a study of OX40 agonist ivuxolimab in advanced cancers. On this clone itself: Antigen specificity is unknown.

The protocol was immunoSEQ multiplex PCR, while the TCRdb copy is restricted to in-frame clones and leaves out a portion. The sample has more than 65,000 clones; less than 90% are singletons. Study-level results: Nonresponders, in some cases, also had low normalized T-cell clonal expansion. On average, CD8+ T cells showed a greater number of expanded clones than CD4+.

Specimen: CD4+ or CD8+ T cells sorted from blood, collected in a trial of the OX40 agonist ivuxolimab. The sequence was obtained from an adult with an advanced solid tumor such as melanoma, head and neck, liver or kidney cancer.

The CDR3 DNA reads as TGTGCCAGTAGTATCAACTTGAGGAATGAAGCTTTCTTT. The encoded protein is CASSINLRNEAFF. V usage is TRBV19 and J usage is TRBJ1-1; unclear D gene. The CDR3 has 13 amino acids. Looked up from germline, CDR1 is LNHDA and CDR2 is SQIVND (reference sequence). V lost 3 bases and J 7 bases, leaving 12 bases between the germline ends.